Many counts were recorded for the clone carrying this TCR beta chain. What it binds is unknown. In germline, CDR1 is SNHLY, CDR2 FYNNEI. Between the trimmed V and J ends, which lost 4 bases and 4 bases, there was a span of 10 bases. CDR3 length: 13 amino acids. These data originate in a study of CD8 T cells in ankylosing spondylitis. Overall study results and limits: Disease-linked clones bore a CD8+ phenotype, appearing relatively rarely in peripheral blood. Earlier literature documents some of the motif variants in reactive arthritis synovial fluid and blood. A motif of seven or eight highly homologous TCR beta variants was seen as apparently characteristic of ankylosing spondylitis blood.

TCRdb reanalysed the 5' RACE reads using MiXCR and keeps one entry per CDR3 protein. In the table there are about 90,000 distinct CDR3 sequences, roughly 8.5% of which are singletons. This chain connects TRBV2 to TRBJ2-5; no firm D call. The TCR originated in a male donor with ankylosing spondylitis. Sequencing input: blood, either unsorted or a sorted T cell fraction (not recorded which). This CDR3 reads CASSGVPAETQYF. The CDR3 DNA sequence: TGTGCCAGCAGTGGGGTACCAGCAGAGACCCAGTACTTC. Using reference TRBV2 and TRBJ2-5 for the parts outside the CDR3, the full variable domain is EPEVTQTPSHQVTQMGQEVILRCVPISNHLYFYWYRQILGQKVEFLVSFYNNEISEKSEIFDDQFSVERPDGSNFTLKIRSTKLEDSAMYFCASSGVPAETQYFGPGTRLLVL.